This is a list of T cell receptor beta chains from one sample in a study of tumor and adjacent non-tumor tissue in lung cancer. TCRdb re-analysed the multiplex PCR reads in MiXCR, keeping a single row per CDR3 protein. The table shows about 75,000 distinct CDR3 sequences, with 60% to 80% occurring only once. The specimen was lung tumor tissue. These receptor sequences come from a woman between 50 and 59 years old with non-small cell lung cancer. The CDR3 runs from the conserved cysteine through the conserved F or W. The D gene is left open where the match is weak. Rows may omit the clone size; those that give it use once, few, many or a size class.

d_call	v_call	clone_size	j_call	cdr3_aa	cdr3_nt
-	TRBV6-5	-	TRBJ2-4	CASSSMVGQNIQYF	TGTGCCAGCAGTTCAATGGTTGGCCAAAACATTCAGTACTTC
-	TRBV28	-	TRBJ1-6	CASRPGISGSPLHF	TGTGCCAGCAGACCAGGCATTAGTGGATCACCTCTCCACTTT
-	TRBV7-9	-	TRBJ2-1	CDSSPENEQLF	TGTGACAGCAGCCCGGAAAATGAGCAGTTGTTC
-	TRBV11-2	-	TRBJ2-7	CASITSTDEQHF	TGTGCCAGCATCACCAGCACAGACGAGCAGCACTTC
-	TRBV4-2	-	TRBJ1-1	CASSQQGRWARTEAFF	TGTGCCAGCAGCCAGCAGGGACGGTGGGCGCGGACTGAAGCTTTCTTT
-	TRBV6-5	-	TRBJ1-2	CASLGANYGFTF	TGCGCCAGCCTGGGGGCGAACTATGGCTTCACCTTC
TRBD2	TRBV20-1	many	TRBJ2-3	CSAGSGFGTDTQYF	TGCAGTGCTGGTAGCGGGTTCGGCACAGATACGCAGTATTTT
TRBD1	TRBV20-1	-	TRBJ1-6	CIAKPPGQGTPLHF	TGCATTGCTAAGCCTCCGGGACAGGGTACACCCCTCCACTTT
-	TRBV7-9	-	TRBJ1-1	CASSSGRVAFF	TGTGCCAGCAGCTCGGGGCGCGTAGCTTTCTTC
-	TRBV10-1	many	TRBJ2-7	CDLGYEQYF	TGCGACCTGGGCTACGAGCAGTACTTC
-	TRBV28	-	TRBJ2-4	CARCLPASDIAKNIQYF	TGTGCCAGGTGTTTACCTGCTAGCGATATAGCCAAAAACATTCAGTACTTC
TRBD1	TRBV29-1	many	TRBJ1-1	CSVGGTGGAYTEAFF	TGCAGCGTAGGAGGGACAGGAGGTGCTTACACTGAAGCTTTCTTT
-	TRBV12-3/TRBV12-4	-	TRBJ1-5	CASSLNSGSQPLHF	TGTGCCAGCAGTTTAAACAGTGGAAGTCAGCCCCTGCATTTT
TRBD1	TRBV6-5	-	TRBJ2-1	CANSTGTGSPEQLF	TGTGCCAACAGTACCGGGACAGGGTCCCCAGAACAGCTCTTC
TRBD2	TRBV4-1	many	TRBJ2-7	CASKTSGRSYEQYF	TGCGCCAGCAAGACTAGCGGGAGGTCGTACGAGCAGTACTTC
-	TRBV4-1	once	TRBJ2-1	CASSQPTSVGAEQFF	TGCGCCAGCAGCCAACCCACTAGCGTGGGGGCTGAGCAATTCTTC
-	TRBV11-2	-	TRBJ2-7	CASSLTWGSSYEHYF	TGTGCCAGCAGCTTAACGTGGGGAAGCTCCTATGAGCACTACTTC
-	TRBV12-3/TRBV12-4	-	TRBJ2-5	CASSSHSQETQYF	TGTGCCAGCAGCTCTCACTCACAAGAGACCCAGTACTTC
-	TRBV6-5	-	TRBJ2-7	CASSKPVTPPYEPYF	TGTGCCAGCAGTAAGCCCGTGACACCACCCTACGAGCCGTACTTC
-	TRBV5-4	-	TRBJ2-6	CASSPDRSPSGANVLTF	TGTGCCAGCAGCCCTGACAGGAGTCCCTCTGGGGCCAACGTCCTGACTTTC
-	TRBV4-2	-	TRBJ2-3	CASSQEPLRTDTHHF	TGTGCCAGCAGCCAAGAACCACTACGCACAGATACGCATCATTTT
-	TRBV6-1	-	TRBJ2-6	CASSVLAGVTGANVLTF	TGTGCCAGCAGTGTACTAGCTGGAGTCACTGGGGCCAACGTCCTGACTTTC
TRBD2	TRBV4-2	-	TRBJ2-3	CASSQGRGSGADTQLF	TGTGCCAGCAGCCAAGGGCGCGGGAGCGGGGCAGATACGCAGTTATTT
TRBD2	TRBV4-2	-	TRBJ2-5	CVSSHVPGGQETQYF	TGTGTCAGCAGCCATGTTCCGGGAGGACAAGAGACCCAGTACTTC
-	TRBV10-1	few	TRBJ2-1	CISQVGGTGQNEQFF	TGCATCAGCCAAGTAGGGGGGACCGGACAGAATGAGCAGTTCTTC
-	TRBV6-5	-	TRBJ2-1	CASSYETNSYNEQLF	TGTGCCAGCAGTTACGAGACAAACTCCTACAATGAGCAGCTCTTC
-	TRBV7-8	-	TRBJ1-2	CASSLASVCYGYTF	TGTGCCAGCAGCTTAGCGTCGGTGTGCTATGGCTACACCTTT